These T cell receptor beta chains were read from a single sample in a study of T cell responses to AZD1222 COVID-19 vaccine. Some clones are missing from TCRdb's copy, which holds only in-frame ones; the method was immunoSEQ multiplex PCR. The sample lists around 130,000 clones, roughly 89% occurring once. Specimen: peripheral blood, collected 28 days after the second AZD1222 dose. Receptors were obtained from an adult who received the AZD1222 COVID-19 vaccine. Each CDR3 is given with its conserved first and last residue. A D gene is named only where the DNA matches it firmly. Not all rows give a size; the values are once, few, many and, for expanded clones, a class.

clone size: -
V gene: TRBV6-5
J gene: TRBJ2-7
D gene: TRBD1
CDR3 DNA: TGTGCCAGCAGTCGGGACAGGGGACCCTCCTACGAGCAGTACTTC
CDR3 protein: CASSRDRGPSYEQYF

clone size: -
V gene: TRBV11-2
J gene: TRBJ1-5
D gene: TRBD1
CDR3 DNA: TGTGCCAGCAGCCCACACCGGACAGGGGAAGGCAATCAGCCCCAGCATTTT
CDR3 protein: CASSPHRTGEGNQPQHF

clone size: -
V gene: TRBV19
J gene: TRBJ1-5
D gene: -
CDR3 DNA: TGTGCCAGTAGTATAAGGGGAGGGGCCGGACCCCAGCATTTT
CDR3 protein: CASSIRGGAGPQHF

clone size: -
V gene: TRBV29-1
J gene: TRBJ1-3
D gene: -
CDR3 DNA: TGCAGCGTCTCAGGACTGGGAGAAGGAAACACCATATATTTT
CDR3 protein: CSVSGLGEGNTIYF

clone size: -
V gene: TRBV28
J gene: TRBJ1-2
D gene: -
CDR3 DNA: TGTGCCAGCACCCCCACCCGAGGGCCTGTTTATGGCTACACCTTC
CDR3 protein: CASTPTRGPVYGYTF

clone size: -
V gene: TRBV15
J gene: TRBJ2-3
D gene: TRBD1
CDR3 DNA: TGTGCCACCCTACCAGGGGGCGGGAATACGCAGTATTTT
CDR3 protein: CATLPGGGNTQYF

clone size: -
V gene: TRBV7-8
J gene: TRBJ1-4
D gene: -
CDR3 DNA: TGTGCCAGCAGCTCGGGCGACCTAGGTGAAAAACTGTTTTTT
CDR3 protein: CASSSGDLGEKLFF

clone size: -
V gene: TRBV29-1
J gene: TRBJ2-6
D gene: -
CDR3 DNA: TGCAGCGTTCTTCTCTCTGGGGCCAACGTCCTGACTTTC
CDR3 protein: CSVLLSGANVLTF

clone size: -
V gene: TRBV7-3
J gene: TRBJ1-1
D gene: -
CDR3 DNA: TGTGCCAGCAGCTCACAAGGCATGAACACTGAAGCTTTCTTT
CDR3 protein: CASSSQGMNTEAFF

clone size: -
V gene: TRBV10-3
J gene: TRBJ1-2
D gene: -
CDR3 DNA: TGTGCCATCAGTGATGGATCTCCCGGGACAAGGACTGGCTACACCTTC
CDR3 protein: CAISDGSPGTRTGYTF

clone size: once
V gene: TRBV12-3/TRBV12-4
J gene: TRBJ1-1
D gene: -
CDR3 DNA: TGTGCCAGCAGTTTAGTAGCTATCCCGGGAGCTTTCTTT
CDR3 protein: CASSLVAIPGAFF

clone size: -
V gene: TRBV6-1
J gene: TRBJ1-2
D gene: -
CDR3 DNA: TGTGCCAGCAGTGAAGGGCCCTGGGATGGCTACACCTTC
CDR3 protein: CASSEGPWDGYTF

clone size: -
V gene: TRBV7-2
J gene: TRBJ2-1
D gene: TRBD2
CDR3 DNA: TGTGCCAGCAGTCCCAGCGGGAATGTGATCAATGAGCAGTTCTTC
CDR3 protein: CASSPSGNVINEQFF

clone size: few
V gene: TRBV5-5
J gene: TRBJ2-7
D gene: -
CDR3 DNA: TGTGCCAGCAGCTTGGCCCGAGGGACCTCCGAGCAGTACTTC
CDR3 protein: CASSLARGTSEQYF

clone size: -
V gene: TRBV28
J gene: TRBJ1-5
D gene: TRBD1
CDR3 DNA: TGTGCCAGCAGTTTAACCGGGACAGGGAATCAGCCCCAGCATTTT
CDR3 protein: CASSLTGTGNQPQHF

clone size: -
V gene: TRBV11-2
J gene: TRBJ2-7
D gene: -
CDR3 DNA: TGTGCCAGCAGCTTATGGGGCGGATCCCCCTACGAGCAGTACTTC
CDR3 protein: CASSLWGGSPYEQYF

clone size: -
V gene: TRBV10-3
J gene: TRBJ1-2
D gene: -
CDR3 DNA: TGTGCCATCTTCTGGGCCTATGGCTACACCTTC
CDR3 protein: CAIFWAYGYTF

clone size: -
V gene: TRBV28
J gene: TRBJ2-1
D gene: -
CDR3 DNA: TGTGCCAGCAGTCTCCGGGGGGCGGCCAAACATGAGCAGTTCTTC
CDR3 protein: CASSLRGAAKHEQFF

clone size: -
V gene: TRBV18
J gene: TRBJ1-4
D gene: TRBD1
CDR3 DNA: TGTGCCAGCTCACCGAAGAGTCAGGGGGGGGCAACTAATGAAAAACTGTTTTTT
CDR3 protein: CASSPKSQGGATNEKLFF

clone size: -
V gene: TRBV27
J gene: TRBJ1-5
D gene: -
CDR3 DNA: TGTGCCAGCAGCCGGCAGGGCAATCAGCCCCAGCATTTT
CDR3 protein: CASSRQGNQPQHF

clone size: -
V gene: TRBV3-1/TRBV3-2
J gene: TRBJ2-5
D gene: TRBD2
CDR3 DNA: TGTGCCAGCAGCCAAGATAGTCCGGGGGGCCAAGAGACCCAGTACTTC
CDR3 protein: CASSQDSPGGQETQYF

clone size: -
V gene: TRBV5-1
J gene: TRBJ2-1
D gene: -
CDR3 DNA: TGCGCCAGCAAAACTCCAGGCCCCAATGAGCAGTTCTTC
CDR3 protein: CASKTPGPNEQFF

clone size: -
V gene: TRBV28
J gene: TRBJ1-1
D gene: -
CDR3 DNA: TGTGCCAGCAGTGCACAACATCAGGGGCGGAGGGAAGCTTTCTTT
CDR3 protein: CASSAQHQGRREAFF

clone size: -
V gene: TRBV11-3
J gene: TRBJ2-3
D gene: -
CDR3 DNA: TGTGCCAGCAGCTCCCTAGCTGCTGGGGCAGATACGCAGTATTTT
CDR3 protein: CASSSLAAGADTQYF

clone size: -
V gene: TRBV28
J gene: TRBJ1-5
D gene: TRBD1
CDR3 DNA: TGTGCCAGCAGTTCTTCCGACAGGGACGTTAATCAGCCCCAGCATTTT
CDR3 protein: CASSSSDRDVNQPQHF

clone size: -
V gene: TRBV7-2
J gene: TRBJ2-3
D gene: TRBD2
CDR3 DNA: TGTGCCAGCAGCTTAGGGAGGGGCGGGAGGAGGACAGATACGCAGTATTTT
CDR3 protein: CASSLGRGGRRTDTQYF

clone size: -
V gene: TRBV7-2
J gene: TRBJ1-2
D gene: -
CDR3 DNA: TGTGCCAGCAGCTTAGACGGGTCATATGGCTACACCTTC
CDR3 protein: CASSLDGSYGYTF

clone size: -
V gene: TRBV3-1/TRBV3-2
J gene: TRBJ1-2
D gene: TRBD1
CDR3 DNA: TGTGCCAGCAGCTATCGGGACAGGGCTTATGGCTACACCTTC
CDR3 protein: CASSYRDRAYGYTF

clone size: once
V gene: TRBV9
J gene: TRBJ1-1
D gene: TRBD1
CDR3 DNA: TGTGCCAGCAGCGGGGGGACAGGAGGTACTGAAGCTTTCTTT
CDR3 protein: CASSGGTGGTEAFF

clone size: -
V gene: TRBV27
J gene: TRBJ1-6
D gene: -
CDR3 DNA: TGTGCCAGCAGTTTATCGCCAGGAAATAATTCACCCCTCCACTTT
CDR3 protein: CASSLSPGNNSPLHF

clone size: -
V gene: TRBV10-3
J gene: TRBJ2-5
D gene: -
CDR3 DNA: TGTGCCATCAGTGGGGGGAGCCGAGAGACCCAGTACTTC
CDR3 protein: CAISGGSRETQYF

clone size: once
V gene: TRBV11-2
J gene: TRBJ2-3
D gene: -
CDR3 DNA: TGTGCCAGCAGCTTAGATGGCAGGGGAGGGACAGATACGCAGTATTTT
CDR3 protein: CASSLDGRGGTDTQYF

clone size: -
V gene: TRBV18
J gene: TRBJ2-5
D gene: -
CDR3 DNA: TGTGCCAGCTCACCGAAAGAGACCCAGTACTTC
CDR3 protein: CASSPKETQYF

clone size: -
V gene: TRBV30
J gene: TRBJ1-1
D gene: -
CDR3 DNA: TGTGCCTGGAGTCTCGGGCTTAGACACACTGAAGCTTTCTTT
CDR3 protein: CAWSLGLRHTEAFF

clone size: -
V gene: TRBV28
J gene: TRBJ1-4
D gene: -
CDR3 DNA: TGTGCCAGCAGTTCGGTCCCCCCTAATGAAAAACTGTTTTTT
CDR3 protein: CASSSVPPNEKLFF

clone size: -
V gene: TRBV12-5
J gene: TRBJ1-3
D gene: -
CDR3 DNA: TGTGCTAGTGGTTTGGAGCGGGGAGACACCATATATTTT
CDR3 protein: CASGLERGDTIYF

clone size: -
V gene: TRBV5-5
J gene: TRBJ2-3
D gene: -
CDR3 DNA: TGTGCCAGCAGCTCGCACGGGGCTCGGGCAGATACGCAGTATTTT
CDR3 protein: CASSSHGARADTQYF

clone size: -
V gene: TRBV28
J gene: TRBJ1-1
D gene: -
CDR3 DNA: TGTGCCAGCAGTCCACCGGGACTTTACACTGAAGCTTTCTTT
CDR3 protein: CASSPPGLYTEAFF

clone size: -
V gene: TRBV18
J gene: TRBJ2-7
D gene: TRBD2
CDR3 DNA: TGTGCCAGCTCACGAACGGGACTAGCGGGAGGGAGGAGCTCCTACGAGCAGTACTTC
CDR3 protein: CASSRTGLAGGRSSYEQYF

clone size: -
V gene: TRBV7-5
J gene: TRBJ2-1
D gene: -
CDR3 DNA: TGTGTCAGAAGCTTGTGGCCCCTCGATGAGCAGTTCTTC
CDR3 protein: CVRSLWPLDEQFF

clone size: -
V gene: TRBV27
J gene: TRBJ1-2
D gene: -
CDR3 DNA: TGTGCCAGCGCCAAGAGACCCAACTATGGCTACACCTTC
CDR3 protein: CASAKRPNYGYTF

clone size: -
V gene: TRBV19
J gene: TRBJ2-4
D gene: -
CDR3 DNA: TGTGCCAGTACCCGGACGGCCCTGGCCAAAAACATTCAGTACTTC
CDR3 protein: CASTRTALAKNIQYF

clone size: -
V gene: TRBV12-3/TRBV12-4
J gene: TRBJ2-7
D gene: -
CDR3 DNA: TGTGCCAGCAGTTTATACAACGAGCAGTACTTC
CDR3 protein: CASSLYNEQYF

clone size: -
V gene: TRBV5-1
J gene: TRBJ2-2
D gene: -
CDR3 DNA: TGCGCCAGCAGCTTAGCAAGAGGGACGATGAACACCGGGGAGCTGTTTTTT
CDR3 protein: CASSLARGTMNTGELFF

clone size: -
V gene: TRBV11-3
J gene: TRBJ2-1
D gene: -
CDR3 DNA: TGTGCCAGCAGCATCTCCGGGACTTCCAATGAGCAGTTCTTC
CDR3 protein: CASSISGTSNEQFF

clone size: few
V gene: TRBV6-2/TRBV6-3
J gene: TRBJ1-1
D gene: -
CDR3 DNA: TGTGCCAGCAGTTACTCGGGGCAGTTCATGAACACTGAAGCTTTCTTT
CDR3 protein: CASSYSGQFMNTEAFF

clone size: -
V gene: TRBV6-5
J gene: TRBJ2-7
D gene: TRBD2
CDR3 DNA: TGTGCCAGCAGTCGGACTAGCGAGGGATCCTACGAGCAGTACTTC
CDR3 protein: CASSRTSEGSYEQYF

clone size: -
V gene: TRBV5-1
J gene: TRBJ1-2
D gene: -
CDR3 DNA: TGCGCCAGCAGTCCTGTGGTGGGGTATGGCTACACCTTC
CDR3 protein: CASSPVVGYGYTF

clone size: -
V gene: TRBV30
J gene: TRBJ2-7
D gene: -
CDR3 DNA: TGTGCCTGGAGTGTGGGACGCCAGAGCTCCTACGAGCAGTACTTC
CDR3 protein: CAWSVGRQSSYEQYF

clone size: -
V gene: TRBV29-1
J gene: TRBJ1-4
D gene: -
CDR3 DNA: TGCAGCGTTACCGGGACGGGAGGGGAAAAACTGTTTTTT
CDR3 protein: CSVTGTGGEKLFF

clone size: -
V gene: TRBV29-1
J gene: TRBJ2-7
D gene: -
CDR3 DNA: TGCAGCGTTGTTCAAAACTACGAGCAGTACTTC
CDR3 protein: CSVVQNYEQYF

clone size: -
V gene: TRBV9
J gene: TRBJ2-4
D gene: TRBD1
CDR3 DNA: TGTGCCAGCAGCCGGACCGGGACAGGGGCCTCCCAGGAAAACATTCAGTACTTC
CDR3 protein: CASSRTGTGASQENIQYF

clone size: -
V gene: TRBV12-3/TRBV12-4
J gene: TRBJ2-7
D gene: -
CDR3 DNA: TGTGCCAGTAAATACAGGGACGAGCAGTACTTC
CDR3 protein: CASKYRDEQYF

clone size: -
V gene: TRBV29-1
J gene: TRBJ1-4
D gene: -
CDR3 DNA: TGCAGCGTCCTCCCAGACTCATCTAATGAAAAACTGTTTTTT
CDR3 protein: CSVLPDSSNEKLFF